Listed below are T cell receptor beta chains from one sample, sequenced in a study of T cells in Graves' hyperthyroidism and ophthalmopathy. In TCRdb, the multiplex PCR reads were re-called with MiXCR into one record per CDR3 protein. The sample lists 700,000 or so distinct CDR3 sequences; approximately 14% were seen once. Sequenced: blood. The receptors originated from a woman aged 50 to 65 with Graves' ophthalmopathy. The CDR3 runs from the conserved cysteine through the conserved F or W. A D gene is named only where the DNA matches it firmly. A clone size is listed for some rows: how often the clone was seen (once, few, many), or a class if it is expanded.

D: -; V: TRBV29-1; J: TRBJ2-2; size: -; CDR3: CSVYTGELFF; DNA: TGCAGCGTCTATACCGGGGAGCTGTTTTTT
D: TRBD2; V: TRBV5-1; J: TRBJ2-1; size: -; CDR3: CASSSRLAGAEFF; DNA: TGCGCCAGCAGCTCCCGACTAGCGGGAGCGGAGTTCTTC
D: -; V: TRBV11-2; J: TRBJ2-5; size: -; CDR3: CASSLGSGDKETQYF; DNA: TGTGCCAGCAGCTTAGGGTCGGGAGATAAAGAGACCCAGTACTTC
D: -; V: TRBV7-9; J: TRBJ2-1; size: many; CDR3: CASGGPSGQEQFF; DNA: TGTGCCAGCGGAGGGCCTAGCGGACAGGAGCAGTTCTTC
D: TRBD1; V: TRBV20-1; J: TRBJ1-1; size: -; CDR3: CSARPIQGAKTEAFF; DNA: TGCAGTGCTAGACCAATACAGGGGGCTAAGACTGAAGCTTTCTTT
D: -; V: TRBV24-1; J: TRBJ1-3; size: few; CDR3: CATSATGNTIYF; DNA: TGTGCCACCAGCGCGACTGGAAACACCATATATTTT
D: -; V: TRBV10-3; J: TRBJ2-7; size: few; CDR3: CAIMPLNGGTGHEQYF; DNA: TGTGCCATCATGCCCCTCAATGGAGGGACGGGGCACGAGCAGTACTTC
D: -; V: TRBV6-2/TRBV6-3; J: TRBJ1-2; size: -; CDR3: CASSYSGTAFGYTF; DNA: TGTGCCAGCAGTTACTCTGGGACCGCTTTTGGCTACACCTTC
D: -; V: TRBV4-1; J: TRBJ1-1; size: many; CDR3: CASSQDLAELNTEAFF; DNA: TGCGCCAGCAGCCAAGATCTGGCAGAACTGAACACTGAAGCTTTCTTT
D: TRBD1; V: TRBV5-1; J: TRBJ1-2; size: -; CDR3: CASSSTGADGYTF; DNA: TGCGCCAGCAGCTCGACAGGGGCGGATGGCTACACCTTC
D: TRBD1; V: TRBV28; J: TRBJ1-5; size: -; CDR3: CASTPPGQGSNQPQHF; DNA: TGTGCCAGCACCCCTCCGGGACAGGGTAGCAATCAGCCCCAGCATTTT
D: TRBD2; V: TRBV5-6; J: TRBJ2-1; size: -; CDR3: CASSFGLARHNEQFF; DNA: TGTGCCAGCAGCTTTGGACTAGCGCGTCACAATGAGCAGTTCTTC
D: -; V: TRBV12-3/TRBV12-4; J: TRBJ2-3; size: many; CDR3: CASTPYGGSATDTQYF; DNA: TGTGCCAGCACCCCATATGGTGGGAGTGCGACAGATACGCAGTATTTT
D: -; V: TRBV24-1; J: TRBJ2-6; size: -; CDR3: CATSDWGDSGANVLTF; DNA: TGTGCCACCAGTGATTGGGGTGACTCTGGGGCCAACGTCCTGACTTTC
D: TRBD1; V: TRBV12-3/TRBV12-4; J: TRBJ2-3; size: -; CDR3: CASSEGGFSTDTQYF; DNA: TGTGCCAGCAGTGAAGGGGGCTTCAGCACAGATACGCAGTATTTT
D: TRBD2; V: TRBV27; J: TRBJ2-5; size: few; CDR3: CASSLGTSGNRETQYF; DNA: TGTGCCAGCAGTCTCGGGACTAGCGGGAACCGAGAGACCCAGTACTTC
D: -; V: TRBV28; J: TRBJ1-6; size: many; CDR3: CASSLLGTENSPLHF; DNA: TGTGCCAGCAGTTTATTGGGGACGGAAAATTCACCCCTCCACTTT
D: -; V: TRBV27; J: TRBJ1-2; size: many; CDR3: CASSFGTSNYGYTF; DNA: TGTGCCAGCAGTTTTGGGACATCTAACTATGGCTACACCTTC
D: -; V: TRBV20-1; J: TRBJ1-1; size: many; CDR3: CSANRFRGLNPNTEAFF; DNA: TGCAGTGCCAATCGATTCAGGGGCCTCAACCCTAACACTGAAGCTTTCTTT
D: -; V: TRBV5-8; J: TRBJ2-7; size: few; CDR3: CASSALRRDYEQYF; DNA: TGTGCCAGCAGCGCCCTCAGGAGGGACTACGAGCAGTACTTC
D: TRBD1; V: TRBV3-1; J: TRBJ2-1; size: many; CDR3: CASSHRVGTEFPYNEQFF; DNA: TGTGCCAGCAGCCACCGGGTCGGGACAGAGTTTCCGTACAATGAGCAGTTCTTC
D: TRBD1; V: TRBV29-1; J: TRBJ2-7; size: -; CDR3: CSVESPSYRGLSYEQYF; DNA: TGCAGCGTTGAGTCCCCCTCTTACAGGGGTCTATCGTACGAGCAGTACTTC
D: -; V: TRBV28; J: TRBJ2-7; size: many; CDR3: CASSFNWSYEQYF; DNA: TGTGCCAGCAGTTTTAACTGGAGCTACGAGCAGTACTTC
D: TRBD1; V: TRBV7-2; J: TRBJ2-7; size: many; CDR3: CASSLARDRGQLEQYF; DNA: TGTGCCAGCAGCTTAGCCCGGGACAGGGGGCAACTCGAGCAGTACTTC
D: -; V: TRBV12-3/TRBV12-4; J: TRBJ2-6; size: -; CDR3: CASSQKTGGANALTF; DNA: TGTGCCAGCAGCCAGAAGACAGGCGGGGCCAACGCCCTGACTTTC
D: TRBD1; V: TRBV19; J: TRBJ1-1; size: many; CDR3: CASSKGQVNTEAFF; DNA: TGTGCCAGTAGCAAAGGACAGGTTAACACTGAAGCTTTCTTT
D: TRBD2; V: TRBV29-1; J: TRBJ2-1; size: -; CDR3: CSVKGASGGSYNEQFF; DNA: TGCAGCGTTAAAGGAGCTAGCGGTGGATCCTACAATGAGCAGTTCTTC
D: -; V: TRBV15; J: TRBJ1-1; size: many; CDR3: CATTGRLNTEAFF; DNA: TGTGCCACCACGGGACGTCTGAACACTGAAGCTTTCTTT
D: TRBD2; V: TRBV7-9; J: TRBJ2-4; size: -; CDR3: CASSSPSGRAPIAKNIQYF; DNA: TGTGCCAGCAGCTCCCCTAGCGGGAGGGCCCCAATAGCCAAAAACATTCAGTACTTC
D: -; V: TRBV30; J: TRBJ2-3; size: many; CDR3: CALDLSRTDTQYF; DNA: TGTGCCCTCGACCTCTCGAGGACAGATACGCAGTATTTT
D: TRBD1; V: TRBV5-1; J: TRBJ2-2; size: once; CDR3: CASSLSWTGGPGELFF; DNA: TGCGCCAGCAGCTTGTCCTGGACAGGGGGCCCCGGGGAGCTGTTTTTT
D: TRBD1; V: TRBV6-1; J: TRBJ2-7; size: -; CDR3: CASNTETGKKYEQYF; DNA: TGTGCCAGCAATACGGAGACAGGGAAGAAATACGAGCAGTACTTC
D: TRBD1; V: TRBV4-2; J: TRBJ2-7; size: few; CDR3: CASSPTGGKSYEQYF; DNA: TGTGCCAGCAGCCCGACAGGGGGGAAATCCTACGAGCAGTACTTC
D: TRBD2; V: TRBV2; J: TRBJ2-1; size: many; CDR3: CASSEGASGSQRDNEQFF; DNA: TGTGCCAGCAGTGAGGGGGCTAGCGGGAGTCAACGCGACAATGAGCAGTTCTTC
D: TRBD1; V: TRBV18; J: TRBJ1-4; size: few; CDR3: CASSRLGQGEKLFF; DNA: TGTGCCAGCTCCCGCCTTGGACAGGGGGAAAAACTGTTTTTT
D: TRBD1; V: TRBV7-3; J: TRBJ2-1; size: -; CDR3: CASSLDRDNGQFF; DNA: TGTGCCAGCAGCTTAGACAGGGACAATGGGCAGTTCTTC
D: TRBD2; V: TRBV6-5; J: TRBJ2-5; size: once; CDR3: CASSYSHHRTSGRETQYF; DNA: TGTGCCAGCAGTTACTCCCACCACCGGACTAGCGGGAGGGAGACCCAGTACTTC
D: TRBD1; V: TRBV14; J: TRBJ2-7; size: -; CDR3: CASSQDGTGPSYEQYF; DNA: TGTGCCAGCAGCCAAGATGGGACAGGTCCCTCCTACGAGCAGTACTTC
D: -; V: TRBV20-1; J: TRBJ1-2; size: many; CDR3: CSADKDTNYGYTF; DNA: TGCAGTGCCGACAAGGACACCAACTATGGCTACACCTTC
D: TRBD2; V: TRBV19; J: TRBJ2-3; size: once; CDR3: CASQGLAEVGDTQYF; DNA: TGTGCCAGCCAGGGACTAGCGGAAGTCGGAGATACGCAGTATTTT
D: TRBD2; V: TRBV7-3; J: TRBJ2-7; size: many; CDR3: CASSNRLAGLSYEQYF; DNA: TGTGCCAGCAGCAACCGACTAGCCGGACTCTCCTACGAGCAGTACTTC
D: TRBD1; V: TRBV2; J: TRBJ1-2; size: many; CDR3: CASSDGTGGVYGYTF; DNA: TGTGCCAGCAGTGACGGGACAGGGGGCGTTTATGGCTACACCTTC
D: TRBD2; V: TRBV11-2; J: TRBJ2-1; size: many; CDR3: CASSWGTSGIHNEQFF; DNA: TGTGCCAGCAGCTGGGGGACTAGCGGGATTCACAATGAGCAGTTCTTC
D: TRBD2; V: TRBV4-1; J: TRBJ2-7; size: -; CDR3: CASSQGASGSFYEQYF; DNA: TGCGCCAGCAGCCAAGGTGCTAGCGGGAGTTTCTACGAGCAGTACTTC
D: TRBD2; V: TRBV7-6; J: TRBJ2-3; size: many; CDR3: CASSSAGERTDTQYF; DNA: TGTGCCAGCAGCTCAGCGGGAGAACGTACAGATACGCAGTATTTT
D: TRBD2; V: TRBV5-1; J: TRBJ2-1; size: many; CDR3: CASSSPPGLAVLSNEQFF; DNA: TGCGCCAGCAGCTCCCCCCCGGGACTAGCGGTTTTATCGAATGAGCAGTTCTTC
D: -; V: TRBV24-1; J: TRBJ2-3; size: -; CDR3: CATSDLSAGLGVNTQYF; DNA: TGTGCCACCAGTGATTTGTCGGCAGGTCTGGGGGTAAATACGCAGTATTTT
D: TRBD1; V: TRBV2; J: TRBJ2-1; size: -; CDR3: CASETGDSYNEQFF; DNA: TGTGCCAGTGAGACAGGGGACTCCTACAATGAGCAGTTCTTC
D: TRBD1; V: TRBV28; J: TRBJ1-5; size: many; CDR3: CASRGDRVWNQPQHF; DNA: TGTGCCAGCAGGGGTGACAGGGTGTGGAATCAGCCCCAGCATTTT
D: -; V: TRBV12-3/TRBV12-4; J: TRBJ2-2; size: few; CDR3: CASSRRTGRTGELFF; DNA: TGTGCCAGCAGCCGGAGAACGGGGAGAACCGGGGAGCTGTTTTTT
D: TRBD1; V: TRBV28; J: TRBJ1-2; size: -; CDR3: CASRAGGFYGYTF; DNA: TGTGCCAGCAGAGCAGGGGGTTTCTATGGCTACACCTTC
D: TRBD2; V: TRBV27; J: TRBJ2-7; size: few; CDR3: CATRGAGAYEQYF; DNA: TGTGCCACCCGCGGAGCGGGGGCCTACGAGCAGTACTTC
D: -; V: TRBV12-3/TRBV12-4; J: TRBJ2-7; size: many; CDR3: CASSQNGIEQYF; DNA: TGTGCCAGCAGTCAAAATGGGATCGAGCAGTACTTC